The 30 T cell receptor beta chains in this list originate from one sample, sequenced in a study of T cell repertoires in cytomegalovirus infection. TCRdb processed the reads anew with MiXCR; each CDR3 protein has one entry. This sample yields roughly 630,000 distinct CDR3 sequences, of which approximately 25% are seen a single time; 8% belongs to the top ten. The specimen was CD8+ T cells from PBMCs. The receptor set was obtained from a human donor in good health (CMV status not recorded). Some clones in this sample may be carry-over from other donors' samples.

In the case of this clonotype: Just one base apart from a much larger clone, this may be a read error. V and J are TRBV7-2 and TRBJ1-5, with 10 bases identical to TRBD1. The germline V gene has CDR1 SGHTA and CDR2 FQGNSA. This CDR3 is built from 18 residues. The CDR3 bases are TGTGCCGGCAGCCCTCACGTGGGGGACAGGGGCACAAATCAGCCCCAGCATTTT. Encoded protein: CAGSPHVGDRGTNQPQHF.

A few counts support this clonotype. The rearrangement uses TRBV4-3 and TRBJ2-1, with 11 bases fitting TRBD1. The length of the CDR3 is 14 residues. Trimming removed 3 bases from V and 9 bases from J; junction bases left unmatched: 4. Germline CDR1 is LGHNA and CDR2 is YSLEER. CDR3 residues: CASSHWTGGIEQFF. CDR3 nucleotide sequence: TGCGCCAGCAGCCATTGGACAGGGGGCATTGAGCAGTTCTTC.

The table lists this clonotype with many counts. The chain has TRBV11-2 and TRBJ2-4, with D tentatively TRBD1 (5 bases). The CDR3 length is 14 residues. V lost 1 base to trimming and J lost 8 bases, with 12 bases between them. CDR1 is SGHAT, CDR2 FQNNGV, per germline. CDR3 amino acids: CASSLGLGLDIQYF. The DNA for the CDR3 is TGTGCCAGCAGCTTAGGGTTGGGGCTGGACATTCAGTACTTC.

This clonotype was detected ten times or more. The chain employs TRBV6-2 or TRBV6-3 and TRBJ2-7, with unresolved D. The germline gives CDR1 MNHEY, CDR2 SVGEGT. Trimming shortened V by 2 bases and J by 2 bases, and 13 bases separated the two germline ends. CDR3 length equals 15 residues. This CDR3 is CASSYGPGETYEQYF. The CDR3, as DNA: TGTGCCAGCAGTTACGGGCCAGGCGAGACCTACGAGCAGTACTTC.

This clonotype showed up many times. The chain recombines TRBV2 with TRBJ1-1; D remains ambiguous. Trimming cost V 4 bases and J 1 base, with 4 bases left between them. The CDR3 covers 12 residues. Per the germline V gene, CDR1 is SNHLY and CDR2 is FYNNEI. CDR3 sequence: CASSGWNTEAFF. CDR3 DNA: TGTGCCAGCAGTGGTTGGAACACTGAAGCTTTCTTT.

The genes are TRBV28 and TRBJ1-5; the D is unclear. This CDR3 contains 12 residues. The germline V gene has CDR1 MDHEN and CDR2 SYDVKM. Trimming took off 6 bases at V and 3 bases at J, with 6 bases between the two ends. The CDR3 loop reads CASSRLNQPQHF. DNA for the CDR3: TGTGCCAGCAGCCGACTCAATCAGCCCCAGCATTTT.

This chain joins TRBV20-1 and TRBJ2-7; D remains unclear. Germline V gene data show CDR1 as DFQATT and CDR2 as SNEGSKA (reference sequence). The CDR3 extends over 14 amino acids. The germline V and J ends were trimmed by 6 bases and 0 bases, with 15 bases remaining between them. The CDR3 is CSAYARRSSYEQYV. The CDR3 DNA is TGCAGTGCCTACGCGAGACGGTCCTCCTACGAGCAGTACGTC.

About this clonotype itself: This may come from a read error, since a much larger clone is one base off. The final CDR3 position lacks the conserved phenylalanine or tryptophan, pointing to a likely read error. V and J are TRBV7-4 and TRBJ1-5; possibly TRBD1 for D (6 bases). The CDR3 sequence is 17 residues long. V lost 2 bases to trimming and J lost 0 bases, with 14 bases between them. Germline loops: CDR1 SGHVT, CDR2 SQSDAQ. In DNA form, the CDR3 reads TGTGCCAGCAGCTTAACTAGGACAGACAATAGCAATCAGCCCCAGCATCTT. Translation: CASSLTRTDNSNQPQHL.

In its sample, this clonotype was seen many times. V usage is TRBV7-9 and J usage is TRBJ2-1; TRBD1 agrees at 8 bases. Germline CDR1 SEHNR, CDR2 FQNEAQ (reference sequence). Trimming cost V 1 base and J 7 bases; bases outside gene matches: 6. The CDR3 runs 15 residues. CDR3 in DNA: TGTGCCAGCAGCTTAGTTCAGGGGGCGTTTAATGAGCAGTTCTTC. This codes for CASSLVQGAFNEQFF.

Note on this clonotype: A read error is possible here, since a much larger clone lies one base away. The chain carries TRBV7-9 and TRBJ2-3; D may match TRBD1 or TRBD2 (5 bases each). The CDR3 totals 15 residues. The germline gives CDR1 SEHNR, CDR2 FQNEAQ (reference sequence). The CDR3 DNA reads TGTACCAGCAGCTCTACCGGGACCCTGGCAGATACGCAGTATTTT. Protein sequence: CTSSSTGTLADTQYF.

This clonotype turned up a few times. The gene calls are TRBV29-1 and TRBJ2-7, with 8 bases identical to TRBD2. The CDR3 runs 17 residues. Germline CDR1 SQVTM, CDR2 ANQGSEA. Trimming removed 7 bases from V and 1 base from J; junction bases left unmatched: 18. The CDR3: CSALGGGRITRSYEQYF. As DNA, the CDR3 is TGCAGCGCCCTGGGCGGGGGGCGGATCACCCGGTCCTACGAGCAGTACTTC.

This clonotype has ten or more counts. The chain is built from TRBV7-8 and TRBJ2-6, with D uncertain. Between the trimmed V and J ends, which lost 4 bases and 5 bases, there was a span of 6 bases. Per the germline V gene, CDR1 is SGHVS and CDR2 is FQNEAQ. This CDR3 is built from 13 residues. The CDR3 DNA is TGTGCCAGCAGCTCGTCAAGGGCCAACGTCCTGACTTTC. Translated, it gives CASSSSRANVLTF.

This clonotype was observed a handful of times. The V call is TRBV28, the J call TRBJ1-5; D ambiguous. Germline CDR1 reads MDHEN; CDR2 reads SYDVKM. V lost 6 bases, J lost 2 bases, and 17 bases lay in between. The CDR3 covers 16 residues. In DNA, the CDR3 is TGTGCCAGCAGCCCAAGGAATCGGCCGGGCAATCAGCCCCAGCATTTT. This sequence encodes CASSPRNRPGNQPQHF. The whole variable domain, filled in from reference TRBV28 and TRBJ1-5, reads DVKVTQSSRYLVKRTGEKVFLECVQDMDHENMFWYRQDPGLGLRLIYFSYDVKMKEKGDIPEGYSVSREKKERFSLILESASTNQTSMYLCASSPRNRPGNQPQHFGDGTRLSIL.

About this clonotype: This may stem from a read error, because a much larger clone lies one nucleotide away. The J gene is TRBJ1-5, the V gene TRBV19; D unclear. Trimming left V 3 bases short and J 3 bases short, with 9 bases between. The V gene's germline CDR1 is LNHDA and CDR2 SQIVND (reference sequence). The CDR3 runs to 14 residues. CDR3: CASSIAQDNQPQHF. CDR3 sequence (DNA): TGTGCCAGTAGTATTGCCCAGGACAATCAGCCCCAGCATTTT.

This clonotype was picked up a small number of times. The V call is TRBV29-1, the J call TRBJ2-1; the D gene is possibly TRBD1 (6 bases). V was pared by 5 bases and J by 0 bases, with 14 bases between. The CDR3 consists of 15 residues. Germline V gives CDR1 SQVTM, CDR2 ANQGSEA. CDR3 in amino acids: CSVTGLESSYNEQFF. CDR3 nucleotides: TGCAGCGTTACAGGGCTGGAGAGCTCCTACAATGAGCAGTTCTTC.

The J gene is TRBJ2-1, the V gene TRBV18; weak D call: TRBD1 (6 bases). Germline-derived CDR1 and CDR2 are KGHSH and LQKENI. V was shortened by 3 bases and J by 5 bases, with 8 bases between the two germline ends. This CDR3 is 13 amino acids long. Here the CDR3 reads CASSPWDNNEQFF. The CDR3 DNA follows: TGTGCCAGCTCACCCTGGGACAACAATGAGCAGTTCTTC.

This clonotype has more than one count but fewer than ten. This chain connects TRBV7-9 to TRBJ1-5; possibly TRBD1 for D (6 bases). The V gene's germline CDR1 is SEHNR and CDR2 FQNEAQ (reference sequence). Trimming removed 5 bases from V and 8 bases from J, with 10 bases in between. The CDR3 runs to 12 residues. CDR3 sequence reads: CASSEGGKPQHF. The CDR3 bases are TGTGCCAGCAGCGAAGGGGGGAAGCCCCAGCATTTT.

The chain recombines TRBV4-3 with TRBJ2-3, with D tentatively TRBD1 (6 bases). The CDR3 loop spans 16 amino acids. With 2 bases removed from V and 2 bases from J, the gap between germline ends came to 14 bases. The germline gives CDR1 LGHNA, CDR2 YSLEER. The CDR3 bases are TGCGCCAGCAGCCAAACCGCAGGGGCCTTCACAGATACGCAGTATTTT. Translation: CASSQTAGAFTDTQYF.

The CDR3 protein is CASSHGLGTEAFF. The CDR3 DNA reads as TGTGCCAGCAGTCATGGTTTAGGGACTGAAGCTTTCTTT. This chain links TRBV6-8 with TRBJ1-1, with no clear D. This CDR3 contains 13 residues. Germline V gene data show CDR1 as MNHGY and CDR2 as SAAAGT. V lost 5 bases and J lost 5, with 12 bases in between.

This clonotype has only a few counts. CDR3 amino acids: CATSRPQAGQPQHF. In nucleotides, the CDR3 is TGTGCCACCAGCCGTCCACAGGCGGGTCAGCCCCAGCATTTT. This sequence joins TRBV15 and TRBJ1-5; TRBD1 is a possible D gene (5 bases). CDR1 is LNHNV and CDR2 is YYDKDF in the germline V gene (reference sequence). This CDR3 has 14 amino acids. V was pared by 5 bases and J by 6 bases, with 14 bases between.

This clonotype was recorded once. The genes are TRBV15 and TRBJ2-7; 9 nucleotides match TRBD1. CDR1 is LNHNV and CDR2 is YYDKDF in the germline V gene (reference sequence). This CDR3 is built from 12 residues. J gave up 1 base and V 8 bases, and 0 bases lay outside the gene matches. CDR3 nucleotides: TGTGCCACCGGACAGGGGTCCTACGAGCAGTACTTC. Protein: CATGQGSYEQYF.

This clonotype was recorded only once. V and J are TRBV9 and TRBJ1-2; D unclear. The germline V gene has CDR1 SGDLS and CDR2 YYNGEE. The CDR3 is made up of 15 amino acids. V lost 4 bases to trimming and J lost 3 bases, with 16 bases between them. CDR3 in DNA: TGTGCCAGCAGCCCTTCACTTGGCGGGCACTATGGCTACACCTTC. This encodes CASSPSLGGHYGYTF.

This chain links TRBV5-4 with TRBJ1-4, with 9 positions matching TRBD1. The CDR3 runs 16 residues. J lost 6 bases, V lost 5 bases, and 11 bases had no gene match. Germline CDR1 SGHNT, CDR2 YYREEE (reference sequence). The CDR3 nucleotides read TGTGCCAGCAGTCGCAAACAGGGGGCGGTTGATGAAAAACTGTTTTTT. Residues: CASSRKQGAVDEKLFF.

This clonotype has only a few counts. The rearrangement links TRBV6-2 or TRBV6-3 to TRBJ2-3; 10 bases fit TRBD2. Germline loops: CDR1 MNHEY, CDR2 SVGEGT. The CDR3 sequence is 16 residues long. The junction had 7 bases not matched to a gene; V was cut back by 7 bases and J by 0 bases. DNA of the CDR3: TGTGCCAGCACCGCCCTAGCGGGGGATAGCACAGATACGCAGTATTTT. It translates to CASTALAGDSTDTQYF.

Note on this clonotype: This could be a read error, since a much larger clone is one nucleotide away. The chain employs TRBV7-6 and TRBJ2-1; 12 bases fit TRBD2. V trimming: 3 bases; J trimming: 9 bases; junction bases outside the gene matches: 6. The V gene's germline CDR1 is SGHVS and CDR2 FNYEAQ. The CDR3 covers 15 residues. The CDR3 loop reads CASSLELAGGFEQFF. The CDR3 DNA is TGTGCCAGCAGCTTGGAACTAGCGGGGGGATTTGAGCAGTTCTTC.

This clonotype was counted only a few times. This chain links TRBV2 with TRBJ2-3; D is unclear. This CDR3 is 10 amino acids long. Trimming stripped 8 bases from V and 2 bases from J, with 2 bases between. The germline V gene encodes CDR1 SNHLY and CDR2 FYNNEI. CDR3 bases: TGTGCCAGCCACACAGATACGCAGTATTTT. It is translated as CASHTDTQYF.

As DNA, the CDR3 is TGCAGTGCTAGAGGGAGAATCGTGGGACAGAACACTGAAGCTTTCTTT. It yields the protein CSARGRIVGQNTEAFF. The chain joins TRBV20-1 to TRBJ1-1; perhaps TRBD1 as D (6 bases). Germline CDR1 reads DFQATT; CDR2 reads SNEGSKA (reference sequence). The CDR3 totals 16 residues. V gave up 1 base and J gave up 1 base, with 16 bases separating them.

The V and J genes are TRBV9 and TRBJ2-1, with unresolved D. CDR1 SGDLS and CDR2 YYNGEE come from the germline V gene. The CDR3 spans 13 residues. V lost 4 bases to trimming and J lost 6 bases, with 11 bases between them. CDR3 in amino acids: CASSPSGTNEQFF. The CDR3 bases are TGTGCCAGCAGCCCTTCCGGCACCAATGAGCAGTTCTTC.

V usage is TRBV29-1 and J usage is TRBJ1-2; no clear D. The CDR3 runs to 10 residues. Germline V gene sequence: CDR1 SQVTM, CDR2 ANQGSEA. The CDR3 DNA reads TGCTGTGTTATGGGGATGGGCTACACCTTC. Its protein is CCVMGMGYTF.

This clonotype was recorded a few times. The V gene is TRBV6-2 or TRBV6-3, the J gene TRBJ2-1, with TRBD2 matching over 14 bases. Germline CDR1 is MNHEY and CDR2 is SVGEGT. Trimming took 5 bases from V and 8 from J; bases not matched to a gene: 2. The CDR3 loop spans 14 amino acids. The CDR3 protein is CASSGTSGGYEQFF. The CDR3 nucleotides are TGTGCCAGCAGTGGGACTAGCGGGGGATATGAGCAGTTCTTC.